This T cell receptor beta chain was captured in a study of monozygotic twins with inflammatory bowel disease. Study-wide results and caveats: Clonotype sharing was lower in IBD patients than healthy twins, most markedly with disease activity.

Sampling involved one blood draw (around 2.5 ml) for every donor. As concerns this clonotype: Its antigen is undetermined.

Germline values: CDR1 SGHTA, CDR2 FQGNSA. The length of the CDR3 is 16 residues. Each CDR3 protein gets one entry in TCRdb, which reprocessed the 5' RACE reads and gives no DNA. The sample holds 200,000 to 250,000 distinct CDR3 sequences. The clonotype comes from a human donor with ulcerative colitis or Crohn's disease, or a healthy co-twin of an affected twin (not recorded which). The sample was blood. This chain uses TRBV7-2 with TRBJ1-2; checking the TCRdb D call of TRBD1 is not possible without DNA. CDR3 protein: CASSKGGVPVGYGYTF.